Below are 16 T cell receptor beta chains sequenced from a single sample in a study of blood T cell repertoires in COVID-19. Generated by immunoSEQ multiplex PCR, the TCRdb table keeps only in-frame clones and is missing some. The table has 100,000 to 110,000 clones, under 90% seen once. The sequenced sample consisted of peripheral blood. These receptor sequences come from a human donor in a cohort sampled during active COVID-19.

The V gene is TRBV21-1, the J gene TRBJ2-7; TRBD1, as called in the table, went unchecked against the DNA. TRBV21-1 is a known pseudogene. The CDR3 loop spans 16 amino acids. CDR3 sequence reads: CARMGTGGGLGLGQYF. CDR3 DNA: TGTGCCCGAATGGGGACAGGGGGCGGATTGGGCCTCGGGCAGTACTTC.

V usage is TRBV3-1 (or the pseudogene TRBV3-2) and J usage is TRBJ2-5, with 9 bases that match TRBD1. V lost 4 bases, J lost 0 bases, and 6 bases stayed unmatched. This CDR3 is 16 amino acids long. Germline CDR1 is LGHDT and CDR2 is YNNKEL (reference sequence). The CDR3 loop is CASSLTGTGNQETQYF. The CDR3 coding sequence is TGTGCCAGCAGCCTTACCGGGACAGGGAACCAAGAGACCCAGTACTTC.

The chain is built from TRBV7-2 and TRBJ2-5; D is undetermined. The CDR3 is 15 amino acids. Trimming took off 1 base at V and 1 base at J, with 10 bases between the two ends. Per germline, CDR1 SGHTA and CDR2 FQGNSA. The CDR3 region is CASSLVLPPQETQYF. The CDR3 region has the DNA TGTGCCAGCAGCTTAGTACTGCCGCCCCAAGAGACCCAGTACTTC.

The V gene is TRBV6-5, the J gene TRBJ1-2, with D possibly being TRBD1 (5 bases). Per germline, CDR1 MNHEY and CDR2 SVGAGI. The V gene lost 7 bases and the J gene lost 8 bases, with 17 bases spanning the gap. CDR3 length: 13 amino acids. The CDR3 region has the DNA TGTGCCAGCACCTCCGGGACTCCAGACGGCTACACCTTC. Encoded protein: CASTSGTPDGYTF.

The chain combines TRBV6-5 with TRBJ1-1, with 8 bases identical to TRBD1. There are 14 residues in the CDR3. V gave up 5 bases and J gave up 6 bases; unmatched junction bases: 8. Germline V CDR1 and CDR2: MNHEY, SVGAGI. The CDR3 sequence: CASSNRGQGAEAFF. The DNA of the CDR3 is TGTGCCAGCAGTAACCGTGGACAGGGCGCTGAAGCTTTCTTT.

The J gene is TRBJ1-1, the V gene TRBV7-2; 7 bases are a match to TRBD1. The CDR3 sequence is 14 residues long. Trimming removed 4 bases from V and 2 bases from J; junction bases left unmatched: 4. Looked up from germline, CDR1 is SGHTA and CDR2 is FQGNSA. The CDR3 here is CASSSTGKNTEAFF. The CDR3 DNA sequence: TGTGCCAGCAGCTCGACAGGGAAAAACACTGAAGCTTTCTTT.

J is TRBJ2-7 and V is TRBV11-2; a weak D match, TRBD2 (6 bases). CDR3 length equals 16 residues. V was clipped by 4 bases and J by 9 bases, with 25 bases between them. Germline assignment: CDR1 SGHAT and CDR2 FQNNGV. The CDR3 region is CASSSQPAASGGRQYF. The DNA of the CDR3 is TGTGCCAGCAGCTCCCAACCAGCGGCCAGTGGGGGGAGGCAGTACTTC.

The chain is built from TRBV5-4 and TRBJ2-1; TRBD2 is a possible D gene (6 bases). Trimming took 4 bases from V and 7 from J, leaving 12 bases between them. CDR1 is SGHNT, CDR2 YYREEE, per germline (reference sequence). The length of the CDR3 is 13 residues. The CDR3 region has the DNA TGTGCCAGCAGCACCGGCGGGGCGAATGAGCAGTTCTTC. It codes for CASSTGGANEQFF.

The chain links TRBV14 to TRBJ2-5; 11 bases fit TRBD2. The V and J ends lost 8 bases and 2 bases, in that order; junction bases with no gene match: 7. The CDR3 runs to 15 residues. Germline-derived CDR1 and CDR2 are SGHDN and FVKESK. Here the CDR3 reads CASGPGLAVQETQYF. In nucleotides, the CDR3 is TGTGCCAGCGGCCCGGGACTAGCGGTTCAAGAGACCCAGTACTTC.

Here the CDR3 DNA reads TGTGCCAGCAGTTCAACAGGGATCTACGAGCAGTACTTC. Translating it yields CASSSTGIYEQYF. The chain links TRBV5-4 to TRBJ2-7; weak D call: TRBD1 (6 bases). The germline gives CDR1 SGHNT, CDR2 YYREEE (reference sequence). V lost 5 bases and J lost 3, with 12 bases in between. This CDR3 spans 13 amino acids.

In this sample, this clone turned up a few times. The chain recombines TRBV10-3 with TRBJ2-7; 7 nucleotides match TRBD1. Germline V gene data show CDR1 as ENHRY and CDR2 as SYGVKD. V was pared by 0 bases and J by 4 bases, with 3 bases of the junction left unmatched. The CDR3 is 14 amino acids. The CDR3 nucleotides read TGTGCCATCAGTGAGTCGGGACAGAAGTACGAGCAGTACTTC. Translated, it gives CAISESGQKYEQYF.

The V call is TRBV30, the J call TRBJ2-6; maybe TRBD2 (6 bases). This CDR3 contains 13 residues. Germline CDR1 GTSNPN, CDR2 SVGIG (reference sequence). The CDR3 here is CAYRDFGANVLTF. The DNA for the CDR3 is TGTGCGTACCGGGACTTTGGGGCCAACGTCCTGACTTTC.

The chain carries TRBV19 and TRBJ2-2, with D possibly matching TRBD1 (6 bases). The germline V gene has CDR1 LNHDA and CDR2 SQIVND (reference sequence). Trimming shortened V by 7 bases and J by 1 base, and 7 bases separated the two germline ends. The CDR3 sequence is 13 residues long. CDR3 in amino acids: CASKDRNTGELFF. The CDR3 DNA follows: TGTGCCAGTAAGGACAGGAACACCGGGGAGCTGTTTTTT.

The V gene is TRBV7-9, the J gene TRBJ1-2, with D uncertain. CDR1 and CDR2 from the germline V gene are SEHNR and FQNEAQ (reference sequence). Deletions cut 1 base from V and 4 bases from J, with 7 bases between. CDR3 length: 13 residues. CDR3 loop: CASSLGTSYGYTF. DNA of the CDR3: TGTGCCAGCAGCTTAGGTACTTCCTATGGCTACACCTTC.

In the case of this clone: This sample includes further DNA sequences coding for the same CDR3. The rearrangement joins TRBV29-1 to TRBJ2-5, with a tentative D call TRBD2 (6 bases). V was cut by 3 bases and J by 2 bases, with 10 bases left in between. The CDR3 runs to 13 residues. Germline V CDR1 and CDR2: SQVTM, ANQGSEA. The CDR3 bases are TGCAGCGTTGACCGGGACTTTCAAGAGACCCAGTACTTC. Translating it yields CSVDRDFQETQYF.

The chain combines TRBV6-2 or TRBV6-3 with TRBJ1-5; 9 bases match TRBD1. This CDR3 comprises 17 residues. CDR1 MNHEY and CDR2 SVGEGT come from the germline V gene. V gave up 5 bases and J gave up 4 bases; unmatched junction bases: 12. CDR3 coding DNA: TGTGCCAGCAGTCAACCCCGGGACAGGGACTTTAATCAGCCCCAGCATTTT. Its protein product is CASSQPRDRDFNQPQHF.